This TCR beta chain was retrieved from a study of OX40 agonist ivuxolimab in advanced cancers. About the study: The patients got ivuxolimab, which is an agonistic anti-OX40 (CD134) antibody. Every patient in dose escalation had hepatocellular carcinoma, melanoma, renal cell or head and neck cancer.

Turning to this clone: Antigen unknown.

This CDR3 has 15 residues. The germline V and J ends were trimmed by 4 bases and 4 bases, with 17 bases remaining between them. CDR1 and CDR2 (germline): GTSNPN, SVGIG (reference sequence). Profiling relied on immunoSEQ multiplex PCR, and the TCRdb table lists in-frame clones only, not all of them. The repertoire holds over 45,000 clones, with over 75% as singletons. General study findings and limits: Normalized T-cell clonal expansion was also low in a subset of nonresponders.

The J gene is TRBJ1-3, the V gene TRBV30, with D unresolved. The input for sequencing was CD4+ or CD8+ T cells sorted from blood, taken in a trial of the OX40 agonist ivuxolimab. This TCR was sampled from an adult with an advanced solid tumor such as melanoma, head and neck, liver or kidney cancer. The CDR3 coding sequence is TGTGCCTGGACCTCGAAGGGCTCGGGAGGAAACACCATATATTTT. Amino acid sequence: CAWTSKGSGGNTIYF.